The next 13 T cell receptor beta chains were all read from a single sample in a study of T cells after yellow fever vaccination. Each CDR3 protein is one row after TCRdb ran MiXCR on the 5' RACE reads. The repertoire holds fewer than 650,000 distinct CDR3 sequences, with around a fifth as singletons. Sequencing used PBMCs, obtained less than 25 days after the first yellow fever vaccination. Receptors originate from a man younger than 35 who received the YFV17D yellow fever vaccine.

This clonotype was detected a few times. The CDR3 loop reads CSARDSNRGSSYNEQFF. CDR3 DNA sequence: TGCAGTGCTAGAGATTCAAACAGGGGGAGCTCCTACAATGAGCAGTTCTTC. The V call is TRBV20-1, the J call TRBJ2-1; 8 bases are a match to TRBD1. The CDR3 has 17 residues. With V trimmed by 0 bases and J by 0 bases, 7 bases remained unmatched. Per the germline V gene, CDR1 is DFQATT and CDR2 is SNEGSKA (reference sequence).

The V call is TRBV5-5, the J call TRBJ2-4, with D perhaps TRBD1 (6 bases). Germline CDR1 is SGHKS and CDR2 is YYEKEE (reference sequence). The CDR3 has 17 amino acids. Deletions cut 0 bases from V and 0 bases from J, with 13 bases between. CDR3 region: CASSLGWTALAKNIQYF. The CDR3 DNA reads TGTGCCAGCAGCTTGGGTTGGACAGCACTAGCCAAAAACATTCAGTACTTC.

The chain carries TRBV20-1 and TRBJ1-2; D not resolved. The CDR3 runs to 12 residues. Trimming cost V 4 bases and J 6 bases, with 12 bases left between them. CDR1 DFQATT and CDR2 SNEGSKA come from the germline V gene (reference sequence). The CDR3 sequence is CSATLLPDGYTF. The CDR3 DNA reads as TGCAGTGCTACACTTCTCCCAGATGGCTACACCTTC.

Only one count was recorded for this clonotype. Here the CDR3 reads CASSAGLAGPMDTQYF. For the CDR3, the DNA is TGTGCCAGCAGCGCGGGGCTAGCGGGACCCATGGATACGCAGTATTTT. The chain joins TRBV11-3 to TRBJ2-3; 9 bases map to TRBD2. The CDR3 consists of 16 residues. The junction had 12 bases not matched to a gene; V was cut back by 5 bases and J by 6 bases. From germline, CDR1 is SGHNT and CDR2 YENEEA.

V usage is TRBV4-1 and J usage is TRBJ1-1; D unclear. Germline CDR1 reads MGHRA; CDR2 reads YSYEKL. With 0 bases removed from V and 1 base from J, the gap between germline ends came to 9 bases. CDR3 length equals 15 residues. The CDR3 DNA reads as TGCGCCAGCAGCCAAGATCGTGCACAGAACACTGAAGCTTTCTTT. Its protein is CASSQDRAQNTEAFF.

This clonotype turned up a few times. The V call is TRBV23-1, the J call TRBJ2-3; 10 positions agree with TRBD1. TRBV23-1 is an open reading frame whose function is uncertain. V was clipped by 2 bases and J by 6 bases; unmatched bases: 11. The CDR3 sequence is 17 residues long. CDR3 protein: CASSQEPGQGRGDTQYF. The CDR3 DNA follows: TGCGCCAGCAGTCAAGAACCGGGACAGGGGAGAGGGGATACGCAGTATTTT.

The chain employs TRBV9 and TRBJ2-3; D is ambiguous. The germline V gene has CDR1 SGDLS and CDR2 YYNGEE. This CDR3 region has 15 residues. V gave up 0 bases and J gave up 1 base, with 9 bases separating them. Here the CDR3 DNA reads TGTGCCAGCAGCGTAGAAGGGAAACGCACAGATACGCAGTATTTT. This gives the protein CASSVEGKRTDTQYF.

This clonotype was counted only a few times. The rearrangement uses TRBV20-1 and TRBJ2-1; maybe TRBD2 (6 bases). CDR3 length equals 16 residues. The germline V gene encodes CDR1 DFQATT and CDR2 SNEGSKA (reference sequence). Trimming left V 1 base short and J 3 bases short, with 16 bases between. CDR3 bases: TGCAGTGCTAGAGGGTCGGCGGGGCCCCTCTACAATGAGCAGTTCTTC. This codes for CSARGSAGPLYNEQFF.

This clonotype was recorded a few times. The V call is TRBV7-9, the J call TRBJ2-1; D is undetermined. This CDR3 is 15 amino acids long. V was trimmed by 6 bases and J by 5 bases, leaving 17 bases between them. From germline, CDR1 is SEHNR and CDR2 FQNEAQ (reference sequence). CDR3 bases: TGTGCCAGCAGATGGGCAGCTCGAGCTAACAATGAGCAGTTCTTC. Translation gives CASRWAARANNEQFF. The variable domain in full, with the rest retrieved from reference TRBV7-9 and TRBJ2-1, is DTGVSQNPRHKITKRGQNVTFRCDPISEHNRLYWYRQTLGQGPEFLTYFQNEAQLEKSRLLSDRFSAERPKGSFSTLEIQRTEQGDSAMYLCASRWAARANNEQFFGPGTRLTVL.

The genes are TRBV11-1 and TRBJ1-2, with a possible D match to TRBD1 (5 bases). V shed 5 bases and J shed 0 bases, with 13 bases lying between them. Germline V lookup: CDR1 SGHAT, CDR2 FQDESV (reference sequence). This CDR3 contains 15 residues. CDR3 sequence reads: CASSENRIANYGYTF. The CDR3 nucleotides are TGTGCCAGCAGCGAGAACAGGATAGCTAACTATGGCTACACCTTC.

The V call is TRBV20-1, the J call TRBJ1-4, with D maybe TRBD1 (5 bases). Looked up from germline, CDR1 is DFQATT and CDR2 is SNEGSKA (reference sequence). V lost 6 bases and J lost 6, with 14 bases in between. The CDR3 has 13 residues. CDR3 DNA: TGCAGTGCAATCGCGGGAGGGGATGAAAAACTGTTTTTT. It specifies CSAIAGGDEKLFF.

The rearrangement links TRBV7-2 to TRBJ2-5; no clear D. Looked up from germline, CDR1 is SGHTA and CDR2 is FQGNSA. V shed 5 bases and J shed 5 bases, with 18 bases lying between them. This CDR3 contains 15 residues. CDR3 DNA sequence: TGTGCCAGCAGCCCGCCCTGGGATAATATGGAGACCCAGTACTTC. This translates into CASSPPWDNMETQYF.

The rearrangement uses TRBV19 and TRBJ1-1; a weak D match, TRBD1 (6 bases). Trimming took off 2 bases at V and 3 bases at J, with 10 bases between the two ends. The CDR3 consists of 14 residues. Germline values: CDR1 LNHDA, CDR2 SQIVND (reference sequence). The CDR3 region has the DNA TGTGCCAGTAGTATACCGGACAGTTACACTGAAGCTTTCTTT. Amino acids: CASSIPDSYTEAFF. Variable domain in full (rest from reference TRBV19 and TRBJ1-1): DGGITQSPKYLFRKEGQNVTLSCEQNLNHDAMYWYRQDPGQGLRLIYYSQIVNDFQKGDIAEGYSVSREKKESFPLTVTSAQKNPTAFYLCASSIPDSYTEAFFGQGTRLTVV.